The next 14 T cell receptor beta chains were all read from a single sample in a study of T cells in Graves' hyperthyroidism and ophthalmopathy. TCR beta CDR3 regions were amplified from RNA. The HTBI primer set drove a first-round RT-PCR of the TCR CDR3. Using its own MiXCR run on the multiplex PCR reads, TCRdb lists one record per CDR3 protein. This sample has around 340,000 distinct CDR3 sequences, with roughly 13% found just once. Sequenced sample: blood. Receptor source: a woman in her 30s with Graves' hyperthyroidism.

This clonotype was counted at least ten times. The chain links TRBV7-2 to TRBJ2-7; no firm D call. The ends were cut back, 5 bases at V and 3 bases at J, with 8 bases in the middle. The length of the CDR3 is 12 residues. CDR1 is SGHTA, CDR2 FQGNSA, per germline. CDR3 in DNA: TGTGCCAGCAGCGTCACGAGCTACGAGCAGTACTTC. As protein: CASSVTSYEQYF.

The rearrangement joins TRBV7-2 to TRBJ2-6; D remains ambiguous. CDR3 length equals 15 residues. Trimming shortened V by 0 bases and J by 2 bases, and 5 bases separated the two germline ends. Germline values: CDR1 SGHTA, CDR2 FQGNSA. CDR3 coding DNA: TGTGCCAGCAGCTTAGCCTTTGCTGGGGCCAACGTCCTGACTTTC. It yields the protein CASSLAFAGANVLTF.

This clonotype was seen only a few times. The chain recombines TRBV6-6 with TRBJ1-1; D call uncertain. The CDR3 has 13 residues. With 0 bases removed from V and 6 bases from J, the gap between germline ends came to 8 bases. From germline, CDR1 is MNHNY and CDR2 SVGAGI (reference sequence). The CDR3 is CASSYSPGSEAFF. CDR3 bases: TGTGCCAGCAGTTACTCCCCGGGGTCTGAAGCTTTCTTT.

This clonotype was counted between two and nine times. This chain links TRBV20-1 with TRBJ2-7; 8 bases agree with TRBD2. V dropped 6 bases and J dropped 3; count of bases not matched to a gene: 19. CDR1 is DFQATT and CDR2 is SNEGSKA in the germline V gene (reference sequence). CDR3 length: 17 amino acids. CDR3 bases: TGCAGTGCCAAGACACACCGTCGGCTAGCGGGCGACTACGAGCAGTACTTC. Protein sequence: CSAKTHRRLAGDYEQYF.

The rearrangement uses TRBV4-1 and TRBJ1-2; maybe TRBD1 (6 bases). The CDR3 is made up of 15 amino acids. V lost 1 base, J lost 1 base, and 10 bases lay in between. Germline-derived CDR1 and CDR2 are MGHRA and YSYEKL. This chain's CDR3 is CASSQVPGDNYGYTF. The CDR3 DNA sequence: TGCGCCAGCAGCCAAGTCCCAGGGGATAACTATGGCTACACCTTC.

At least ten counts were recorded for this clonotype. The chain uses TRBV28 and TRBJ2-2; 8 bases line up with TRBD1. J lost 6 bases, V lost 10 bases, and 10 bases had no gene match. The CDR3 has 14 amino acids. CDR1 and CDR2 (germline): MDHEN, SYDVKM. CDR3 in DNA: TGTGCCATCGGACAGGGCCCGTTTGCCGGGGAGCTGTTTTTT. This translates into CAIGQGPFAGELFF.

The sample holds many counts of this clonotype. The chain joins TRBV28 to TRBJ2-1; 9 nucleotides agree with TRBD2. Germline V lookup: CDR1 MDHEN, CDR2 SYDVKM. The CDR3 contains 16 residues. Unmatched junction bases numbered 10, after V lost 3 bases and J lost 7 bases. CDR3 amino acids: CASSFLVAGGLNEQFF. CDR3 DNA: TGTGCCAGCAGTTTTTTAGTGGCGGGAGGGCTAAATGAGCAGTTCTTC.

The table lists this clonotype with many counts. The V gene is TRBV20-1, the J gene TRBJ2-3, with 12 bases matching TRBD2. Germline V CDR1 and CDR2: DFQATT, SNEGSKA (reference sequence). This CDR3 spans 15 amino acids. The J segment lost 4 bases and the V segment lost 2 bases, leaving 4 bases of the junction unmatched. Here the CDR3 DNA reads TGCAGTGCTAGATCGCCTAGCGGGAGGGCAGATACGCAGTATTTT. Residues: CSARSPSGRADTQYF.

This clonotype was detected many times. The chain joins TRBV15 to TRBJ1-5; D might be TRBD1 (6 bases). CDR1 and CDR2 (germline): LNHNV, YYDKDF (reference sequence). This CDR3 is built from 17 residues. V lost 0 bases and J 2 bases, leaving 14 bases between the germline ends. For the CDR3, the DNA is TGTGCCACCAGCAGAGATATTACAGGGTTTCGCAATCAGCCCCAGCATTTT. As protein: CATSRDITGFRNQPQHF.

CDR3 nucleotide sequence: TGCGCCAGCACCGTAAGCGGTTTTTACTATGGCTACACCTTC. Translation gives CASTVSGFYYGYTF. The chain combines TRBV10-2 with TRBJ1-2; D is undetermined. The germline V gene encodes CDR1 WSHSY and CDR2 SAAADI. The CDR3 contains 14 residues. Trimming took 7 bases from V and 3 from J, leaving 15 bases between them.

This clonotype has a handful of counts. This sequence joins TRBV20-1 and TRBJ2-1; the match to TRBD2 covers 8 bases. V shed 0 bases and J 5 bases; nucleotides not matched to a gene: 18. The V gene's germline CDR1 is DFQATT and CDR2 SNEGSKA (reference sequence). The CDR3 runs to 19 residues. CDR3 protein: CSARDRKGPLADINNEQFF. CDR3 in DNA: TGCAGTGCTAGAGACCGAAAGGGGCCACTAGCGGATATAAACAATGAGCAGTTCTTC.

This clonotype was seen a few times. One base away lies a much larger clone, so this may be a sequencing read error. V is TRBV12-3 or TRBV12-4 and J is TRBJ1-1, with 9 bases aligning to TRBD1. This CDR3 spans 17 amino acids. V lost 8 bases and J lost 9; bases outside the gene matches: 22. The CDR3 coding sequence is TGTGCCAGCGCTTACGTTACGGGGTTGACAGGGGGGTGGCAAGCTTTCTTT. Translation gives CASAYVTGLTGGWQAFF.

The CDR3 loop reads CASSFGGTQPQHF. CDR3 bases: TGCGCCAGCAGCTTCGGAGGGACTCAGCCCCAGCATTTT. This chain uses TRBV5-1 with TRBJ1-5; D perhaps matches TRBD1 (5 bases). The CDR3 spans 13 residues. In germline, CDR1 is SGHRS, CDR2 YFSETQ. V was pared by 2 bases and J by 6 bases, with 9 bases between. The whole variable domain, remainder taken from reference TRBV5-1 and TRBJ1-5, is KAGVTQTPRYLIKTRGQQVTLSCSPISGHRSVSWYQQTPGQGLQFLFEYFSETQRNKGNFPGRFSGRQFSNSRSEMNVSTLELGDSALYLCASSFGGTQPQHFGDGTRLSIL.

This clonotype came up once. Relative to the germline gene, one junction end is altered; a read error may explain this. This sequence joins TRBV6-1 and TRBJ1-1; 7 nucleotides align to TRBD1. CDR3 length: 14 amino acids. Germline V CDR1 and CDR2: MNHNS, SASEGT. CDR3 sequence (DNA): TGTACCAGCAGTGAAGCAGGGGGGCACACTGAAGCTTTCTTT. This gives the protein CTSSEAGGHTEAFF.